This record covers a single T cell receptor (beta chain). Generated by immunoSEQ multiplex PCR, the TCRdb table keeps only in-frame clones and is missing some. The sample has some 46,000 clones, approximately 85% seen once. Seattle's enrolled individuals joined amid active infection and were then monitored longitudinally. The sample comes from a study of blood T cell repertoires in COVID-19. Study-wide background: The study drew acute and convalescent COVID-19 samples from the United States, Italy and Spain. Nucleic acid was either cDNA or gDNA, and it came from T cells, B-cell-depleted T cells, or PBMCs.

The receptor's source is a woman aged 80 or older with COVID-19, enrolled during active disease. The sample consisted of peripheral blood.

The CDR3 DNA is TGTGCCAGCAGCCCAGAGACAGGGGGTATCTCATCACCCCTCCACTTT. It specifies CASSPETGGISSPLHF. The chain combines TRBV5-5 with TRBJ1-6, with 9 bases lining up with TRBD1. This CDR3 has 16 residues. Losses at the gene ends were 4 bases for V and 10 bases for J; bases not matched to a gene: 12. Germline lookup yields CDR1 SGHKS and CDR2 YYEKEE (reference sequence).